These 3 T cell receptor beta chains originate from one sample sequenced in a study of yellow fever vaccine responses in identical twins. MiXCR, applied by TCRdb to the RT-PCR reads, yields one record per CDR3 protein. Of nearly 11,000 distinct CDR3 sequences in the sample, around three quarters were seen once. Here the sequenced sample was T cells from blood (PBMCs), unsorted or a sorted subset (not recorded which), taken before or after yellow fever vaccination (not recorded which). These receptors all stem from a woman aged 18-29 years who received the yellow fever vaccine.

Remarks on this clonotype: The junction and the germline gene differ at one end; a read error may be behind it. The chain has TRBV5-1 and TRBJ1-2, with no clear D. The CDR3 is 16 residues long. Germline V gene sequence: CDR1 SGHRS, CDR2 YFSETQ. CDR3 sequence reads: CTSSLGDHARRYGYTF. CDR3 DNA: TGCACCAGCAGCCTGGGAGACCACGCCCGACGTTATGGCTACACCTTC.

V usage is TRBV7-6 and J usage is TRBJ2-1; a weak D match, TRBD1 (5 bases). The ends were cut back, 7 bases at V and 4 bases at J, with 11 bases in the middle. Germline-derived CDR1 and CDR2 are SGHVS and FNYEAQ. The CDR3 consists of 13 residues. The CDR3 spells CASNQRGYNEQFF. The CDR3 DNA is TGTGCCAGCAACCAAAGGGGATACAATGAGCAGTTCTTC. Supplemented by reference TRBV7-6 and TRBJ2-1, the full variable domain reads GAGVSQSPRYKVTKRGQDVALRCDPISGHVSLYWYRQALGQGPEFLTYFNYEAQQDKSGLPNDRFSAERPEGSISTLTIQRTEQRDSAMYRCASNQRGYNEQFFGPGTRLTVL.

The chain recombines TRBV11-1 with TRBJ1-1; the D gene is possibly TRBD1 (6 bases). CDR3 length: 17 amino acids. Trimming shortened V by 2 bases and J by 3 bases, and 19 bases separated the two germline ends. Germline lookup yields CDR1 SGHAT and CDR2 FQDESV (reference sequence). DNA for the CDR3: TGTGCCAGCAGCTTAAATAAATCAGGGGAAGTGGACACTGAAGCTTTCTTT. Translated, it gives CASSLNKSGEVDTEAFF.